These T cell receptor beta chains were read from a single sample in a study of Ad26.COV2.S vaccination and SARS-CoV-2 variants. Clones were read by immunoSEQ multiplex PCR, and TCRdb kept only the in-frame ones, dropping some. This sample yields 400,000 to 450,000 clones, of which around 92% are seen a single time; 1.5% to 2% belongs to the top ten. The source material was peripheral blood, sampled in a trial of Ad26.COV2.S vaccine versus placebo. The source is a person between 18 and 65 years old who received the Ad26.COV2.S COVID-19 vaccine or a placebo. The CDR3 runs from the conserved cysteine through the conserved F or W. A D gene is named only where the DNA matches it firmly. Size is omitted from some rows. Given values are once, few, many or a class for expanded clones.

TRBV19	.	TRBJ2-3	TRBD2	CASSRSGEPQNTQYF	TGTGCCAGTAGCCGTAGCGGGGAACCTCAGAATACGCAGTATTTT
TRBV28	.	TRBJ1-2	.	CASSFSADGYGYTF	TGTGCCAGCAGCTTTTCGGCGGATGGCTATGGCTACACCTTC
TRBV30	.	TRBJ1-1	.	CAWAIGNTEAFF	TGTGCCTGGGCCATCGGGAACACTGAAGCTTTCTTT
TRBV18	once	TRBJ2-7	TRBD1	CASSPRRGHEQYF	TGTGCCAGCTCACCGCGCAGGGGGCACGAGCAGTACTTC
TRBV28	.	TRBJ2-7	.	CAANRHLYEQYF	TGTGCCGCTAACAGGCACCTCTACGAGCAGTACTTC
TRBV20-1	.	TRBJ2-1	.	CSAKALEQFF	TGCAGTGCTAAAGCGCTTGAGCAGTTCTTC
TRBV6-5	.	TRBJ2-3	.	CASTYTYGSTDTQYF	TGTGCCAGCACCTACACTTACGGGAGCACAGATACGCAGTATTTT
TRBV15	few	TRBJ1-2	TRBD1	CATSRAGTAAANYGYTF	TGTGCCACCAGCAGAGCCGGGACAGCGGCCGCTAACTATGGCTACACCTTC
TRBV7-9	.	TRBJ2-5	TRBD2	CASNQLTSGGSSETQYF	TGTGCCAGCAACCAACTGACTAGCGGGGGAAGTAGTGAGACCCAGTACTTC
TRBV27	.	TRBJ2-3	.	CASSSSVAGPDTQYF	TGTGCCAGCAGTTCTAGCGTCGCAGGGCCAGATACGCAGTATTTT
TRBV3-1/TRBV3-2	.	TRBJ1-5	.	CASSRGRGNQPQHF	TGTGCCAGCAGCCGGGGTCGGGGCAATCAGCCCCAGCATTTT
TRBV6-6	.	TRBJ1-1	.	CASTLRGAEAFF	TGTGCCAGCACCCTCAGAGGAGCTGAAGCTTTCTTT
TRBV5-8	.	TRBJ2-7	TRBD1	CASSPGQGDSYEQYF	TGTGCCAGCAGTCCAGGACAGGGAGACTCCTACGAGCAGTACTTC
TRBV6-2/TRBV6-3	.	TRBJ2-2	TRBD1	CASSWDRHTGELFF	TGTGCCAGCAGCTGGGACAGACACACCGGGGAGCTGTTTTTT
TRBV4-3	once	TRBJ1-2	.	CASSQDTKIADYGYTF	TGCGCCAGCAGCCAAGATACCAAGATCGCTGACTATGGCTACACCTTC
TRBV27	once	TRBJ2-7	.	CASSLSGVGEQYF	TGTGCCAGCAGTTTATCAGGGGTAGGCGAGCAGTACTTC
TRBV4-1	.	TRBJ1-2	.	CASSPRGIYGYTF	TGCGCCAGCAGCCCACGGGGAATCTATGGCTACACCTTC
TRBV9	.	TRBJ1-3	TRBD1	CASSGDRGTGNTIYF	TGTGCCAGCAGCGGCGACAGGGGGACTGGAAACACCATATATTTT
TRBV5-4	.	TRBJ2-7	.	CASRDRNSYEQYF	TGTGCCAGCAGGGACAGAAACTCCTACGAGCAGTACTTC
TRBV6-5	.	TRBJ2-7	TRBD1	CASIRQGISYEQYF	TGTGCCAGCATTCGACAGGGGATCTCCTACGAGCAGTACTTC
TRBV19	.	TRBJ2-2	.	CASSISPGELFF	TGTGCCAGTAGTATATCTCCCGGGGAGCTGTTTTTT
TRBV6-5	.	TRBJ1-4	TRBD1	CASKESGGVGKLFF	TGTGCCAGCAAGGAGTCAGGGGGCGTTGGAAAACTGTTTTTT
TRBV12-3/TRBV12-4	once	TRBJ1-1	TRBD1	CASSLDRLVAFF	TGTGCCAGCAGTCTGGACAGGCTGGTCGCTTTCTTT
TRBV7-9	.	TRBJ2-7	.	CASSPRLNEQYF	TGTGCCAGCAGCCCCCGGTTGAACGAGCAGTACTTC
TRBV9	few	TRBJ2-7	.	CASSVGGREQYF	TGTGCCAGCAGCGTAGGAGGGAGGGAGCAGTACTTC
TRBV10-2	.	TRBJ2-7	TRBD1	CASRETGTGISYEQYF	TGCGCCAGCAGAGAAACCGGGACAGGAATCTCCTACGAGCAGTACTTC
TRBV20-1	.	TRBJ2-1	.	CSASIWQGYNEQFF	TGCAGTGCTAGTATATGGCAGGGATACAATGAGCAGTTCTTC
TRBV7-8	.	TRBJ2-7	.	CASSPIDPLSYEQYF	TGTGCCAGCAGCCCTATCGACCCTCTATCCTACGAGCAGTACTTC
TRBV19	.	TRBJ2-1	TRBD2	CASSPTSGDIYNEQFF	TGTGCCAGTAGCCCGACTAGCGGGGATATTTACAATGAGCAGTTCTTC
TRBV5-6	.	TRBJ1-3	.	CASSRQGRGNTIYF	TGTGCCAGCAGCCGCCAGGGGAGGGGAAACACCATATATTTT
TRBV7-2	.	TRBJ2-3	.	CASSFQVAGTDTQYF	TGTGCCAGCAGCTTTCAGGTAGCGGGCACAGATACGCAGTATTTT
TRBV7-9	.	TRBJ2-5	TRBD1	CASSLITGTGRIFLETQYF	TGTGCCAGCAGCTTAATAACCGGGACAGGGAGGATTTTTTTAGAGACCCAGTACTTC
TRBV6-5	.	TRBJ2-2	.	CASRSITGELFF	TGTGCCAGCAGGAGCATTACCGGGGAGCTGTTTTTT
TRBV24-1	.	TRBJ1-5	TRBD1	CATSQGGGQPQHF	TGTGCCACCAGTCAGGGGGGAGGTCAGCCCCAGCATTTT
TRBV28	.	TRBJ1-2	.	CASLGYYNYGYTF	TGTGCCAGTCTGGGGTATTATAACTATGGCTACACCTTC
TRBV7-9	.	TRBJ1-2	.	CASSLGTDYGYTF	TGTGCCAGCAGCTTAGGCACGGATTATGGCTACACCTTC
TRBV30	.	TRBJ2-7	TRBD1	CALRQGRPYEQYF	TGTGCCTTAAGACAGGGCCGCCCCTACGAGCAGTACTTC
TRBV5-6	.	TRBJ1-4	.	CASSLAPRWTIATNEKLFF	TGTGCCAGCAGCTTGGCCCCCCGCTGGACAATTGCAACTAATGAAAAACTGTTTTTT
TRBV2	.	TRBJ2-5	TRBD2	CASSERTGRTSKETQYF	TGTGCCAGCAGTGAGAGGACCGGGCGGACTAGCAAAGAGACCCAGTACTTC
TRBV27	.	TRBJ1-1	.	CASSYQGKNTEAFF	TGTGCCAGCAGTTATCAAGGAAAGAACACTGAAGCTTTCTTT
TRBV27	.	TRBJ2-7	TRBD1	CASSLGQGAIYEQYF	TGTGCCAGCAGTTTAGGTCAGGGGGCGATCTACGAGCAGTACTTC
TRBV2	.	TRBJ2-1	.	CASTQGRGGYNEQFF	TGTGCCAGCACCCAAGGTAGGGGGGGCTACAATGAGCAGTTCTTC
TRBV14	.	TRBJ1-4	.	CASSQDLGTHNEKLFF	TGTGCCAGCAGCCAAGATTTAGGAACCCATAATGAAAAACTGTTTTTT
TRBV11-2	.	TRBJ1-1	.	CASSPRAALNTEAFF	TGTGCCAGCAGCCCCCGCGCAGCCTTGAACACTGAAGCTTTCTTT
TRBV4-1	.	TRBJ2-7	.	CASSQVGGEQYF	TGCGCCAGCAGCCAAGTGGGGGGCGAGCAGTACTTC
TRBV4-1	.	TRBJ1-2	.	CASSQGLGVNYGYTF	TGCGCCAGCAGCCAAGGTCTGGGGGTAAACTATGGCTACACCTTC
TRBV18	.	TRBJ2-7	.	CASSSDPTYEQYF	TGTGCCAGCTCATCGGACCCAACCTACGAGCAGTACTTC
TRBV30	.	TRBJ1-3	.	CAWSALWQGASGNTIYF	TGTGCCTGGAGTGCCCTCTGGCAGGGAGCCTCTGGAAACACCATATATTTT
TRBV12-5	.	TRBJ2-1	TRBD1	CASGLVQTGWGNEQFF	TGTGCTAGTGGTTTGGTACAGACAGGGTGGGGAAATGAGCAGTTCTTC
TRBV2	.	TRBJ1-3	.	CASSDGAGNTIYF	TGTGCCAGCAGCGATGGAGCTGGAAACACCATATATTTT
TRBV4-3	.	TRBJ2-1	.	CASSQEPAGSSYNEQFF	TGCGCCAGCAGCCAAGAACCAGCAGGAAGCTCCTACAATGAGCAGTTCTTC
TRBV6-2/TRBV6-3	.	TRBJ2-1	.	CASSYISNEQFF	TGTGCCAGCAGTTACATATCTAATGAGCAGTTCTTC
TRBV6-5	.	TRBJ1-5	TRBD1	CASRSAGTGNQPQHF	TGTGCCAGCAGGTCAGCCGGGACAGGCAATCAGCCCCAGCATTTT
TRBV11-2	.	TRBJ2-2	.	CASSAPGTELTGELFF	TGTGCCAGCAGCGCACCCGGGACCGAACTCACCGGGGAGCTGTTTTTT
TRBV7-9	.	TRBJ2-2	.	CASSSREGELFF	TGTGCCAGCAGCTCCAGGGAAGGGGAGCTGTTTTTT
TRBV11-2	.	TRBJ1-1	.	CASSLDHSWENTEAFF	TGTGCCAGCAGCTTAGATCATTCTTGGGAGAACACTGAAGCTTTCTTT
TRBV11-2	.	TRBJ2-7	.	CASRAGGGYEQYF	TGTGCCAGCAGGGCAGGGGGGGGGTACGAGCAGTACTTC
TRBV15	.	TRBJ1-2	.	CATSRDLADIYGYTF	TGTGCCACCAGCAGAGATTTGGCGGATATCTATGGCTACACCTTC
TRBV4-3	.	TRBJ1-5	TRBD1	CASSQDIVTGGQPQHF	TGCGCCAGCAGCCAAGACATCGTCACAGGGGGGCAGCCCCAGCATTTT